This T cell receptor (beta chain) stems from a study of metastatic and nonmetastatic thyroid tumors. Study summary: Across peripheral blood and tumor or nodule tissue samples taken from malignant and benign thyroid patients, the repertoires were compared with one another.

The CDR3 runs to 16 residues. V dropped 5 bases and J dropped 1; count of bases not matched to a gene: 2. CDR1 MNHEY and CDR2 SVGAGI come from the germline V gene. This clone was seen a few times. As handled by the study authors: Variation in CDR3 across clinicopathological groups served as the basis for constructing a distant-metastasis classifier in papillary thyroid cancer. MiXCR re-clonotyped the PCR reads for TCRdb. TCRdb's processing, not the authors', yielded these V and J calls. The sample records about 4,300 clones, approximately 35% being singletons. Ahead of thyroid surgery, no patient had received treatment of any kind.

Sequenced: tumor tissue. The sequence was collected from a male donor with papillary thyroid cancer or a benign thyroid nodule (not recorded which). Some clones in this sample may be carry-over from other donors' samples. V is TRBV6-5 and J is TRBJ2-2; 12 nucleotides agree with TRBD2. DNA of the CDR3: TGTGCCAGCAGTCTACTAGCGGGGGGGAACACCGGGGAGCTGTTTTTT. Amino acid sequence: CASSLLAGGNTGELFF.